This note documents a single T cell receptor beta chain sequence. The source of the sample is a study of cytomegalovirus exposure and HLA in healthy donors. The study ran its PCR with 60 Vbeta and 13 Jbeta primers. Repertoires were generated with immunoSEQ multiplex PCR, while TCRdb's copy carries only in-frame clones and drops some. This sample has approximately 180,000 clones; roughly 77% occur once, and the top ten carry around 1.5%. CDR3 size: 17 residues. V shed 5 bases and J shed 2 bases, with 21 bases lying between them. In germline, CDR1 is LNHDA, CDR2 SQIVND (reference sequence). The sample taken for sequencing was PBMCs. The source is a woman between 45 and 60 years old in good health and CMV-seronegative. The rearrangement uses TRBV19 and TRBJ2-5; D possibly corresponds to TRBD1 (6 bases). DNA for the CDR3: TGTGCCAGTAGTGAATCTAGACAGGTCAGCAAGCAAGAGACCCAGTACTTC. It translates to CASSESRQVSKQETQYF.